This TCR beta chain emerged from a study of blood T cell repertoires in COVID-19. In the study overall: PBMCs, B-cell-depleted T cells, or T cells provided the cDNA or gDNA that made up the material.

This table comes from immunoSEQ multiplex PCR, and its TCRdb copy is limited to in-frame clones, with some not included. The sample carries 100,000 to 150,000 clones, around 80% recorded once. Germline CDR1 SGHAT, CDR2 FQNNGV. Germline trimming cut 3 bases from V and 0 bases from J; bases unmatched to any gene: 6. This CDR3 has 17 residues. The material sequenced was peripheral blood. This receptor was identified in a woman aged 45-65 years with acute or convalescent COVID-19. V is TRBV11-2 and J is TRBJ2-1, with 9 positions matching TRBD2. The CDR3 DNA reads as TGTGCCAGCAGCTTTCGTAGACTAGCGGCCTCCTACAATGAGCAGTTCTTC. This translates into CASSFRRLAASYNEQFF. Full variable domain (rest looked up from reference TRBV11-2 and TRBJ2-1): EAGVAQSPRYKIIEKRQSVAFWCNPISGHATLYWYQQILGQGPKLLIQFQNNGVVDDSQLPKDRFSAERLKGVDSTLKIQPAKLEDSAVYLCASSFRRLAASYNEQFFGPGTRLTVL.